A selection of T cell receptor beta chains follows, all from one sample in a study of CD8+ T cells in alopecia areata. Assay: immunoSEQ multiplex PCR; the TCRdb copy retains only in-frame clones and omits some. The table records 7,000 to 8,500 clones, around 71% of them present only once. The sequenced sample was skin, obtained at week 0. These receptor sequences come from a human donor with alopecia areata. Each CDR3 is given with its conserved first and last residue. A D gene is named only where the DNA matches it firmly. Clone size appears in some rows only: once, few, many, or a class for an expanded clone.

CDR3 protein: CASRSIAGTSADTQYF; CDR3 DNA: TGTGCCAGCAGATCGATAGCGGGGACTAGCGCAGATACGCAGTATTTT; clone size: -; D gene: TRBD2; V gene: TRBV5-6; J gene: TRBJ2-3
CDR3 protein: CASSLDPRKYF; CDR3 DNA: TGTGCCAGCAGCTTAGATCCCAGGAAGTACTTC; clone size: few; D gene: -; V gene: TRBV11-2; J gene: TRBJ2-7
CDR3 protein: CASSGEGTHSYEQYF; CDR3 DNA: TGCGCCAGCAGCGGGGAGGGAACCCACTCCTACGAGCAGTACTTC; clone size: -; D gene: TRBD2; V gene: TRBV4-3; J gene: TRBJ2-7
CDR3 protein: CASSFRDPNYEQYF; CDR3 DNA: TGCGCCAGCAGCTTCCGGGACCCCAACTACGAGCAGTACTTC; clone size: -; D gene: -; V gene: TRBV5-1; J gene: TRBJ2-7
CDR3 protein: CAWSVAGYGYTF; CDR3 DNA: TGTGCCTGGAGTGTAGCCGGGTACGGCTACACCTTC; clone size: -; D gene: -; V gene: TRBV30; J gene: TRBJ1-2
CDR3 protein: CASSPFGTNPYEQYF; CDR3 DNA: TGTGCCAGCTCACCATTCGGGACAAATCCCTACGAGCAGTACTTC; clone size: -; D gene: -; V gene: TRBV18; J gene: TRBJ2-7
CDR3 protein: CASGELDSPLHF; CDR3 DNA: TGTGCCAGCGGGGAACTCGATTCACCCCTCCACTTT; clone size: -; D gene: -; V gene: TRBV2; J gene: TRBJ1-6
CDR3 protein: CASSFRPGQGTAEAFF; CDR3 DNA: TGTGCCAGCAGTTTTCGACCGGGACAGGGAACTGCTGAAGCTTTCTTT; clone size: -; D gene: TRBD1; V gene: TRBV28; J gene: TRBJ1-1
CDR3 protein: CASSLLWGSGTEAFF; CDR3 DNA: TGTGCCAGCAGCTTATTGTGGGGCTCCGGCACTGAAGCTTTCTTT; clone size: once; D gene: -; V gene: TRBV11-1; J gene: TRBJ1-1
CDR3 protein: CASSFIAAGGNTGELFF; CDR3 DNA: TGTGCCAGCAGTTTCATTGCGGCGGGGGGGAACACCGGGGAGCTGTTTTTT; clone size: -; D gene: TRBD2; V gene: TRBV10-3; J gene: TRBJ2-2
CDR3 protein: CASSQDRQGVYGYTF; CDR3 DNA: TGTGCCAGCAGCCAAGATCGACAGGGTGTCTATGGCTACACCTTC; clone size: -; D gene: TRBD1; V gene: TRBV4-2; J gene: TRBJ1-2
CDR3 protein: CASRRQGGDYGYTF; CDR3 DNA: TGTGCCAGCAGACGACAGGGAGGGGACTATGGCTACACCTTC; clone size: -; D gene: TRBD1; V gene: TRBV27; J gene: TRBJ1-2
CDR3 protein: CAWSGDGTSNTEAFF; CDR3 DNA: TGTGCCTGGAGTGGGGATGGTACTTCGAACACTGAAGCTTTCTTT; clone size: few; D gene: -; V gene: TRBV30; J gene: TRBJ1-1
CDR3 protein: CAWSTYRGVETQYF; CDR3 DNA: TGTGCCTGGAGTACTTACAGGGGTGTGGAGACCCAGTACTTC; clone size: few; D gene: TRBD1; V gene: TRBV30; J gene: TRBJ2-5
CDR3 protein: CASSLQRGASTDTQYF; CDR3 DNA: TGTGCCAGCAGCTTGCAGCGGGGGGCTTCCACAGATACGCAGTATTTT; clone size: -; D gene: TRBD2; V gene: TRBV5-4; J gene: TRBJ2-3
CDR3 protein: CASSLNRGLRETQYF; CDR3 DNA: TGCGCCAGCAGCTTGAACAGGGGGCTTAGAGAGACCCAGTACTTC; clone size: -; D gene: TRBD1; V gene: TRBV5-1; J gene: TRBJ2-5
CDR3 protein: CASSLGGRTGELFF; CDR3 DNA: TGTGCCAGCAGCTTAGGGGGGCGCACCGGGGAGCTGTTTTTT; clone size: -; D gene: -; V gene: TRBV7-8; J gene: TRBJ2-2
CDR3 protein: CASSQEWTAKRYEQYF; CDR3 DNA: TGCGCCAGCAGCCAAGAATGGACAGCGAAACGCTACGAGCAGTACTTC; clone size: few; D gene: -; V gene: TRBV4-1; J gene: TRBJ2-7
CDR3 protein: CASRTPPVYEQYF; CDR3 DNA: TGTGCCAGCAGAACACCTCCAGTCTACGAGCAGTACTTC; clone size: -; D gene: -; V gene: TRBV2; J gene: TRBJ2-7
CDR3 protein: CAWRAVGLREKLFF; CDR3 DNA: TGTGCCTGGAGAGCTGTCGGGTTACGAGAAAAACTGTTTTTT; clone size: -; D gene: -; V gene: TRBV30; J gene: TRBJ1-4
CDR3 protein: CASSIIAGAPYEQYF; CDR3 DNA: TGTGCCAGTAGTATCATAGCGGGGGCTCCCTACGAGCAGTACTTC; clone size: few; D gene: TRBD2; V gene: TRBV19; J gene: TRBJ2-7
CDR3 protein: CASSVGGYEQYF; CDR3 DNA: TGCGCCAGCAGTGTGGGAGGCTACGAGCAGTACTTC; clone size: medium-sized; D gene: -; V gene: TRBV10-2; J gene: TRBJ2-7
CDR3 protein: CASSLSAGGLTGELFF; CDR3 DNA: TGTGCCAGCAGTTTATCGGCAGGGGGCCTCACCGGGGAGCTGTTTTTT; clone size: -; D gene: TRBD1; V gene: TRBV27; J gene: TRBJ2-2